This T cell receptor (beta chain) originates from a study of blood T cells in healthy people across ages. Then a second PCR, running about 6 to 12 cycles, was carried out with a sample-barcoded 5' primer and a J-beta primer mix. Paired-end reads containing CDR3 totaled no fewer than 2.5 million for each sample. MiXCR, applied by TCRdb to the 5' RACE reads, yields one record per CDR3 protein. The sample includes hundreds of thousands of distinct CDR3 sequences, 20% to 25% of them seen just once. The CDR3 covers 15 residues. V gave up 6 bases and J gave up 0 bases, with 15 bases separating them. Germline CDR1 is LGHNT and CDR2 is FRNRAP. The data also belong to a second study, concerning T cells of mothers and their children. That investigation notes: The people who donated were a few healthy Caucasian mothers and their six children. Sequencing revealed no T cell clones that were persistent and microchimeric.

This chain joins TRBV12-5 and TRBJ2-7; maybe TRBD2 (6 bases). Sequencing input: blood. The receptor comes from a boy under 18 in good health. CDR3 sequence reads: CASGRPRGSSYEQYF. CDR3 DNA sequence: TGTGCTAGTGGAAGACCGCGGGGCAGCTCCTACGAGCAGTACTTC.